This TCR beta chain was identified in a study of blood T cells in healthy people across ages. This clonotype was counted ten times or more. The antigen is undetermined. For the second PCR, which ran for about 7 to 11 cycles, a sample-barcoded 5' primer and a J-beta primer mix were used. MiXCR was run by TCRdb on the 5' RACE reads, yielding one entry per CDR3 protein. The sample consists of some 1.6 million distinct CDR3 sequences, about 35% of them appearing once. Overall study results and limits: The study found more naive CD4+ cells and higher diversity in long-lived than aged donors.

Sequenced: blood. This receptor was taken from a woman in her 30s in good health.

CDR3 coding DNA: TGCAGTGCCACGGTAGGGCCCTCCTACGAGCAGTACTTC. As protein: CSATVGPSYEQYF. This rearrangement joins TRBV20-1 to TRBJ2-7, with unresolved D. The CDR3 length is 13 residues. Germline V CDR1 and CDR2: DFQATT, SNEGSKA (reference sequence). V was shortened by 6 bases and J by 0 bases, with 12 bases between the two germline ends.